These 9 T cell receptor beta chains share one sample of origin, sequenced in a study of blood T cell repertoires in COVID-19. Repertoires were generated with immunoSEQ multiplex PCR, while TCRdb's copy carries only in-frame clones and drops some. The sample contains tens of thousands of clones, more than 75% of which appear only once. Sequences were obtained from peripheral blood. The receptors come from a human donor in a cohort sampled during active COVID-19.

The chain combines TRBV6-1 with TRBJ1-4; a weak D match, TRBD1 (6 bases). The CDR3 totals 15 residues. V was trimmed by 3 bases and J by 4 bases, leaving 12 bases between them. The germline gives CDR1 MNHNS, CDR2 SASEGT. The CDR3 spells CASSDPWTDNEKLFF. CDR3 DNA sequence: TGTGCCAGCAGTGACCCGTGGACAGATAATGAAAAACTGTTTTTT.

V and J are TRBV5-1 and TRBJ1-1, with TRBD1 matching 9 bases. This CDR3 is 15 amino acids long. The V and J ends lost 3 bases and 5 bases, in that order; junction bases with no gene match: 8. Germline V gene data show CDR1 as SGHRS and CDR2 as YFSETQ. The CDR3 DNA follows: TGCGCCAGCAGCTCAATGACAGGGGGAACAACTGAAGCTTTCTTT. It is translated as CASSSMTGGTTEAFF.

This clone is a singleton in its sample. The rearrangement links TRBV27 to TRBJ2-1; TRBD2 might be the D (6 bases). Deletions cut 3 bases from V and 6 bases from J, with 9 bases between. The germline CDR1 and CDR2 sequences are MNHEY and SMNVEV (reference sequence). The length of the CDR3 is 13 residues. Written as DNA, the CDR3 is TGTGCCAGCAGTTTCCAGGGAGGCAATGAGCAGTTCTTC. It is translated as CASSFQGGNEQFF.

V usage is TRBV11-2 and J usage is TRBJ2-7; unclear D gene. The CDR3 is 11 residues long. Trimming pared 5 bases from V and 3 bases from J, leaving 5 bases between. Germline CDR1 is SGHAT and CDR2 is FQNNGV. The CDR3, as DNA: TGTGCCAGCAGCCCCCGCTACGAGCAGTACTTC. Residues: CASSPRYEQYF.

V usage is TRBV6-5 and J usage is TRBJ1-4, with 7 bases matching TRBD1. This CDR3 comprises 14 residues. Trimming took 6 bases from V and 7 from J; bases not matched to a gene: 8. Germline CDR1 MNHEY, CDR2 SVGAGI. CDR3 DNA sequence: TGTGCCAGCAGCCAAGGGACAGCGAGTGAAAAACTGTTTTTT. Translating it yields CASSQGTASEKLFF.

The V call is TRBV19, the J call TRBJ2-7, with D tentatively TRBD2 (5 bases). Germline V CDR1 and CDR2: LNHDA, SQIVND (reference sequence). The V and J ends lost 7 bases and 0 bases respectively, with 16 bases between them. CDR3 length: 15 residues. In nucleotides, the CDR3 is TGTGCCAGTACCATTGCCCGGGGAAGCTCCTACGAGCAGTACTTC. It is translated as CASTIARGSSYEQYF.

A few counts support this clone. This chain uses TRBV7-9 with TRBJ2-7, with TRBD1 as a possible D gene (5 bases). Trimming shortened V by 7 bases and J by 0 bases, and 10 bases separated the two germline ends. In germline, CDR1 is SEHNR, CDR2 FQNEAQ (reference sequence). CDR3 length equals 13 residues. The CDR3: CASNQGNSYEQYF. The CDR3 coding sequence is TGTGCCAGCAATCAGGGCAACTCCTACGAGCAGTACTTC. The variable domain in full, completed from reference TRBV7-9 and TRBJ2-7, reads DTGVSQNPRHKITKRGQNVTFRCDPISEHNRLYWYRQTLGQGPEFLTYFQNEAQLEKSRLLSDRFSAERPKGSFSTLEIQRTEQGDSAMYLCASNQGNSYEQYFGPGTRLTVT.

CDR3 sequence (DNA): TGCGCCAGCAGCTTGGAGTCAGCGGGAGATGGCTACAATGAGCAGTTCTTC. As protein: CASSLESAGDGYNEQFF. The rearrangement links TRBV5-1 to TRBJ2-1, with 8 bases matching TRBD2. The CDR3 totals 17 residues. V lost 0 bases, J lost 3 bases, and 8 bases stayed unmatched. Looked up from germline, CDR1 is SGHRS and CDR2 is YFSETQ.

V and J are TRBV19 and TRBJ2-2, with 9 bases matching TRBD1. The junction had 11 bases not matched to a gene; V was cut back by 5 bases and J by 7 bases. Germline loops: CDR1 LNHDA, CDR2 SQIVND (reference sequence). CDR3 length equals 16 residues. CDR3 region: CASSSAGTGMGGELFF. DNA for the CDR3: TGTGCCAGTAGTTCCGCCGGGACAGGGATGGGCGGGGAGCTGTTTTTT.